This T cell receptor beta chain was captured by sequencing in a study of a mutant IDH1 vaccine in newly diagnosed glioma listed by TCRdb under 2021. Regarding the research as a whole: Across visits V03 through V10, patients got a total of eight vaccinations, given in weeks 1, 3, 5, 7, 11, 15, 19 and 23. In the chemotherapy-containing groups, vaccination started alongside temozolomide cycles, whereas in patients who had radiotherapy alone it started 4-6 weeks after radiotherapy. Of the 30 or so patients who were treated, about 62% were male and approximately 38% were female, and the mean age was around 43 years. Prior to enrollment, patients had been given standard therapy consisting of radiotherapy alone, temozolomide alone, or radiochemotherapy with temozolomide, with the combination given to most patients. Six visits were used for peripheral blood collection: V03 (baseline), V05, V07, V10, V12 and V13. For exploratory analyses, longitudinal TCRB deep sequencing was carried out in approximately 25 treated patients wherever samples were available. Overall study outcomes, separate from this receptor: Pseudoprogression seemed to be unrelated to changes in the top peripheral T cell clonotypes found by TCRB sequencing. PBMC samples for TCRB deep sequencing were selected based on availability. Across multiple MHC alleles, vaccine-induced immune responses were seen in 93.3% of patients. According to the authors, sample limitations meant that analyses of patient blood samples could not be reproduced.

The library was built by means of the immunoSEQ multiplex PCR assay. Rearranged TCR beta chain sequences were amplified with the hsTCRB Kit following the manufacturer's protocol. TCRB libraries were sequenced on an Illumina MiSeq. Turning to the authors' computational methods: The proprietary platform of the kit vendor was used for demultiplexing, trimming and gene mapping. In TCRdb, the immuneACCESS table is reduced to in-frame sequences with V and J assigned. These tables do not hold every clone; where another copy was compared, an unresolved V gene accounts for under half, and the others remain unexplained. The V and J calls and clone size are taken from that table; D and trimming were inferred from the DNA. The sample table holds 49,000 or so clones, of which 78% were seen once. The ten top clones hold 1.8% of the sample. Comment on this clone: There is no known antigen for this receptor. Base-call qualities are not available, and no considerably larger clone is one nucleotide away.

The sample's time point label is to be understood as: week 5, during vaccination. Each vaccine dose, consisting of 300 ug of a 20-mer mutant IDH1 peptide in Montanide, was administered subcutaneously with topical imiquimod. The donors had newly diagnosed IDH1-mutant astrocytomas of WHO grade 3 or 4 that showed loss of nuclear ATRX. The samples were drawn from NOA16, a multicentre, single-arm, open-label phase I trial in Germany that tested a mutant IDH1 peptide vaccine in humans for the first time. The DNeasy Blood and Tissue Kit was used to extract genomic DNA from EDTA blood for TCRB sequencing. This sequence was found in a woman aged 40 to 49 with glioma. Sample: PBMCs, taken from a glioma patient whose treatment included an IDH1 peptide vaccine.

The CDR3 region has the sequence CASSYRGESHGYTF. The sequenced DNA is TGTGCCAGCAGTTACAGGGGGGAGTCTCATGGCTACACCTTC. The chain links TRBV6-5 with TRBJ1-2; the D region possibly corresponds to TRBD1 (6 bases align). The germline ends are 13 bases apart after V is trimmed by 2 bases and J by 6 bases. Counted from cysteine to phenylalanine, this CDR3 has 14 amino acids. Of the read, only the CDR3 DNA is kept; its 42 bases are in frame from base 1. Taken from the germline V gene, the CDR1 and CDR2 loops are MNHEY and SVGAGI.